The rows below give T cell receptor beta chains drawn from one sample of a study of OX40 agonist ivuxolimab in advanced cancers. Measured with immunoSEQ multiplex PCR; TCRdb has only the in-frame clones, and not every one. The table includes about 41,000 clones, approximately 80% detected once. Specimen: CD4+ or CD8+ T cells sorted from blood, collected in a trial of the OX40 agonist ivuxolimab. The receptors come from an adult with an advanced solid tumor such as melanoma, head and neck, liver or kidney cancer. Both conserved end residues are part of each CDR3. The D gene is left open where the match is weak. Clone sizes are given selectively: once, few, many, or a class where the clone is expanded.

- few TRBJ1-5 TRBV4-1 TGCGCCAGCAGCCAAGAATGGACATATAGCAATCAGCCCCAGCATTTT CASSQEWTYSNQPQHF
- - TRBJ2-7 TRBV28 TGTGCCAGCAGTTTGGGGGGTACCGAGCAGTACTTC CASSLGGTEQYF
- - TRBJ2-3 TRBV6-5 TGTGCCAGCAGACGGGGTAGGACGTCGGATACGCAGTATTTT CASRRGRTSDTQYF
- - TRBJ2-7 TRBV28 TGTGCCAGCAGCTCCCAACAAAACCTGGAGCAGTACTTC CASSSQQNLEQYF
- - TRBJ1-2 TRBV28 TGTGCCAGCAGTTCCTATAGCTACACCTTC CASSSYSYTF
TRBD1 - TRBJ1-2 TRBV2 TGTGCCAGCTCTAGAGCAGGGGGCACTCCCTATGGCTACACCTTC CASSRAGGTPYGYTF
TRBD1 - TRBJ1-2 TRBV5-5 TGTGCCAGCGAGTTCGGGACAGGGGGATCTGGTGGCTACACCTTC CASEFGTGGSGGYTF
- few TRBJ1-3 TRBV14 TGTGCCAGCAGCCAAATCTTCTCTGGAAACACCATATATTTT CASSQIFSGNTIYF
TRBD1 once TRBJ1-4 TRBV5-1 TGCGCCAGCAGCTACACGGCTCGGGGGGACAGTGAAAAACTGTTTTTT CASSYTARGDSEKLFF
- - TRBJ1-2 TRBV6-1 TGTGCCAGCAGTACGCTCGGGGGCTACACCTTC CASSTLGGYTF
- - TRBJ1-2 TRBV4-2 TGTGCCAGCAGCCAAGATCCTGGTCGATCTAACTATGGCTACACCTTC CASSQDPGRSNYGYTF
- - TRBJ2-5 TRBV6-4 TGTGCCAGCAGTGATATTGCAGGGCTGACCCAGTACTTC CASSDIAGLTQYF
TRBD1 few TRBJ1-2 TRBV7-2 TGTGCCAGCAGCCTTAAACAGGGGGCGAGCGCCATCTATGGCTACACCTTC CASSLKQGASAIYGYTF
TRBD2 - TRBJ2-5 TRBV6-5 TGTGCCAGCAGAGAGGGACTAACATTGGAGCAGTACTTC CASREGLTLEQYF
- - TRBJ1-2 TRBV14 TGTGCCAGCAGCCAAGGGGCAGGGTTCGGCTATGGCTACACCTTC CASSQGAGFGYGYTF
- - TRBJ2-1 TRBV6-6 TGTGCCGCCCGGGCCAGCCAGGGCAATGAGCAGTTCTTC CAARASQGNEQFF